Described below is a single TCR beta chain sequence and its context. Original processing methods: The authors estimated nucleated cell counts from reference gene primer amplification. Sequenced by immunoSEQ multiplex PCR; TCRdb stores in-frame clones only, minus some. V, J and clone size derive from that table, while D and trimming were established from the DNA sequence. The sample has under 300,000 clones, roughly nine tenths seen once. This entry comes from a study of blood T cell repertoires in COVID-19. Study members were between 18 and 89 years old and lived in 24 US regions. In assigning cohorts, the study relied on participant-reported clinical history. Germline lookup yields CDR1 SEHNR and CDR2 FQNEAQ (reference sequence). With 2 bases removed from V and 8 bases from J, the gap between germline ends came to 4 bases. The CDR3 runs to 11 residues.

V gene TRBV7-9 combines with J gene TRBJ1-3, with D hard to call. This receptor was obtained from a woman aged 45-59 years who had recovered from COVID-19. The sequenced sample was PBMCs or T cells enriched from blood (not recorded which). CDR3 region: CASSLRDTIYF. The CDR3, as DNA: TGTGCCAGCAGCTTACGGGACACCATATATTTT.